The 13 T cell receptor beta chains presented below share a single source sample, sequenced in a study of beta chain features in type 1 diabetes. What was sequenced were expressed TCRB transcripts, since all of the isolated RNA had been reverse transcribed. Sequenced by immunoSEQ multiplex PCR; TCRdb stores in-frame clones only, minus some. The sample has a few hundred thousand clones; over 12% are singletons. Sequenced sample: naive CD4+ T cells from blood. All receptors come from a woman aged 18 to 35 in good health.

The chain carries TRBV5-4 and TRBJ2-3; TRBD1 matches 7 bases. Trimming took 2 bases from V and 5 from J; bases not matched to a gene: 11. From germline, CDR1 is SGHNT and CDR2 YYREEE (reference sequence). The CDR3 has 16 residues. CDR3 in amino acids: CASSLGGSDRGDTQYF. The CDR3 DNA is TGTGCCAGCAGCTTAGGGGGCAGCGATAGAGGAGATACGCAGTATTTT.

V and J are TRBV28 and TRBJ2-7; 9 positions agree with TRBD1. CDR3 length: 15 amino acids. Unmatched junction bases numbered 7, after V lost 3 bases and J lost 4 bases. CDR1 and CDR2 (germline): MDHEN, SYDVKM. CDR3 sequence: CASSLTGTGSYEQYF. The CDR3 nucleotides are TGTGCCAGCAGTTTGACCGGGACAGGGTCTTACGAGCAGTACTTC.

The V gene is TRBV5-4, the J gene TRBJ2-1; D is possibly TRBD1 (5 bases). CDR1 and CDR2 (germline): SGHNT, YYREEE (reference sequence). The CDR3 totals 16 residues. V dropped 4 bases and J dropped 2 bases, with 16 bases sitting between them. The CDR3: CASSPSQGYPYNEQFF. In nucleotides, the CDR3 is TGTGCCAGCAGCCCGAGCCAGGGTTACCCCTACAATGAGCAGTTCTTC.

The chain has TRBV25-1 and TRBJ1-3, with D uncertain. Germline loops: CDR1 MGHDK, CDR2 SYGVNS. The CDR3 sequence is 16 residues long. The V end was cut by 3 bases, the J end by 0 bases, with 12 bases between. The CDR3 sequence is CASSDPLGRSGNTIYF. Here the CDR3 DNA reads TGTGCCAGCAGTGACCCCCTTGGGCGCTCTGGAAACACCATATATTTT.

V gene TRBV28 combines with J gene TRBJ2-4, with 12 bases matching TRBD2. The germline V gene encodes CDR1 MDHEN and CDR2 SYDVKM. The V segment lost 2 bases and the J segment 2 bases; nucleotides outside the gene matches: 10. The CDR3 is 19 residues long. CDR3 in DNA: TGTGCCAGCAGTTTACTAGCGGGAGGGGGCCGTTTCACCAAAAACATTCAGTACTTC. Its protein is CASSLLAGGGRFTKNIQYF.

The chain uses TRBV7-3 and TRBJ2-5, with 9 bases lining up with TRBD1. The V segment lost 7 bases and the J segment 3 bases; nucleotides outside the gene matches: 9. CDR1 is SGHTA, CDR2 FQGTGA, per germline. This CDR3 has 15 residues. CDR3 bases: TGTGCCAGCAACGAAGCAGGGACAGGGAAAGAGACCCAGTACTTC. Translating it yields CASNEAGTGKETQYF.

J is TRBJ1-5 and V is TRBV7-2, with 8 bases aligning to TRBD1. With 5 bases clipped from V and 8 bases from J, the junction kept 8 bases outside the gene matches. The length of the CDR3 is 14 residues. Germline values: CDR1 SGHTA, CDR2 FQGNSA. The CDR3: CASSTQGGAEPQHF. CDR3 sequence (DNA): TGTGCCAGCAGCACACAGGGGGGCGCCGAGCCCCAGCATTTT.

The chain links TRBV25-1 to TRBJ2-1; D ambiguous. V was pared by 2 bases and J by 6 bases, with 17 bases between. This CDR3 spans 16 amino acids. CDR1 is MGHDK and CDR2 is SYGVNS in the germline V gene. CDR3: CASSEATGARSNEQFF. The CDR3 nucleotides read TGTGCCAGCAGTGAAGCCACTGGAGCAAGGTCCAATGAGCAGTTCTTC.

This clone was counted between two and nine times. V is TRBV4-2 and J is TRBJ2-3, with 8 bases aligning to TRBD2. The CDR3 runs to 17 residues. Looked up from germline, CDR1 is LGHNA and CDR2 is YNFKEQ. Trimming cost V 4 bases and J 0 bases; bases outside gene matches: 9. CDR3: CASSLQSGRGSTDTQYF. Written as DNA, the CDR3 is TGTGCCAGCAGCCTCCAAAGCGGGAGAGGTAGCACAGATACGCAGTATTTT.

This clone turned up a few times. V is TRBV13 and J is TRBJ2-1; possibly TRBD2 for D (6 bases). This CDR3 has 12 residues. From germline, CDR1 is PRHDT and CDR2 FYEKMQ (reference sequence). Trimming removed 3 bases from V and 8 bases from J, with 8 bases in between. The DNA for the CDR3 is TGTGCCAGCAGCTTTAAGCGGGATGAGCAGTTCTTC. It encodes CASSFKRDEQFF. The variable domain in full, completed from reference TRBV13 and TRBJ2-1, reads AAGVIQSPRHLIKEKRETATLKCYPIPRHDTVYWYQQGPGQDPQFLISFYEKMQSDKGSIPDRFSAQQFSDYHSELNMSSLELGDSALYFCASSFKRDEQFFGPGTRLTVL.

This clone was counted only a few times. This chain joins TRBV4-1 and TRBJ2-5; D unclear. The CDR3 is 14 amino acids. CDR1 is MGHRA, CDR2 YSYEKL, per germline. With 1 base removed from V and 3 bases from J, the gap between germline ends came to 9 bases. The CDR3 DNA is TGCGCCAGCAGCCAAGGATGGAGAGAAGAGACCCAGTACTTC. This codes for CASSQGWREETQYF.

The genes are TRBV7-6 and TRBJ2-5; 11 nucleotides line up with TRBD1. J lost 4 bases, V lost 6 bases, and 4 bases had no gene match. The CDR3 loop spans 14 amino acids. Germline loops: CDR1 SGHVS, CDR2 FNYEAQ. CDR3 loop: CASRTGTGGETQYF. CDR3 bases: TGTGCCAGCAGAACCGGGACAGGGGGAGAGACCCAGTACTTC. Full variable domain (rest looked up from reference TRBV7-6 and TRBJ2-5): GAGVSQSPRYKVTKRGQDVALRCDPISGHVSLYWYRQALGQGPEFLTYFNYEAQQDKSGLPNDRFSAERPEGSISTLTIQRTEQRDSAMYRCASRTGTGGETQYFGPGTRLLVL.

The chain recombines TRBV9 with TRBJ2-5; TRBD1 is a possible D gene (5 bases). Germline CDR1 and CDR2: SGDLS and YYNGEE. Trimming removed 0 bases from V and 5 bases from J, with 14 bases in between. The CDR3 runs 15 residues. The CDR3 DNA is TGTGCCAGCAGCGTAGGGCAGGGATCGGGCGAGACCCAGTACTTC. Its protein is CASSVGQGSGETQYF.